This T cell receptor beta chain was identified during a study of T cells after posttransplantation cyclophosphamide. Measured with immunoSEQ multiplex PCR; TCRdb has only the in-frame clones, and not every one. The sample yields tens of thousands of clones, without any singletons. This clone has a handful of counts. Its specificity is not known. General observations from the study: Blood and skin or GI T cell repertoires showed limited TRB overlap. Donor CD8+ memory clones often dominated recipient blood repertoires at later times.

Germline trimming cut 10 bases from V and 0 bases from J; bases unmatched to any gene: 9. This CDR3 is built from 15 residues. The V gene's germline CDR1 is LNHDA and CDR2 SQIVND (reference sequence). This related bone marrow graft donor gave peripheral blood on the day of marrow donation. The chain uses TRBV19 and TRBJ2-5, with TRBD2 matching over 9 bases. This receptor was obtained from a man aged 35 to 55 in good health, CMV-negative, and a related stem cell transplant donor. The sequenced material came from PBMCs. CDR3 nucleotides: TGTGCCACCAAGGGGATAGCGGGGGACCAAGAGACCCAGTACTTC. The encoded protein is CATKGIAGDQETQYF.